The 10 T cell receptor beta chains below come from one sample, sequenced in a study of blood T cell repertoires in COVID-19. Measured with immunoSEQ multiplex PCR; TCRdb has only the in-frame clones, and not every one. Of about 150,000 clones in the sample, roughly four fifths were seen once. Sequencing used PBMCs or T cells enriched from blood (not recorded which). The receptors shown here come from a woman between 50 and 59 years old with acute COVID-19.

The CDR3 DNA reads TGCAGCGTCCCCGGCCGGGGCACTGAAGCTTTCTTT. Translation: CSVPGRGTEAFF. The V gene is TRBV29-1, the J gene TRBJ1-1, with D uncertain. This CDR3 spans 12 amino acids. Germline assignment: CDR1 SQVTM and CDR2 ANQGSEA. Between the trimmed V and J ends, which lost 6 bases and 4 bases, there was a span of 12 bases.

This chain uses TRBV19 with TRBJ1-4; TRBD1 matches at 8 bases. From germline, CDR1 is LNHDA and CDR2 SQIVND (reference sequence). This CDR3 is 14 amino acids long. The ends lost 7 bases at V and 5 bases at J; junction bases unmatched: 6. The CDR3 nucleotides read TGTGCCAGTACCCCACAGGGGGGAAATGAAAAACTGTTTTTT. Translating it yields CASTPQGGNEKLFF.

The chain recombines TRBV10-3 with TRBJ2-5; TRBD2 agrees at 12 bases. Germline V gives CDR1 ENHRY, CDR2 SYGVKD. The CDR3 consists of 14 residues. V lost 6 bases to trimming and J lost 5 bases; unmatched junction nucleotides: 4. This CDR3 reads CAIRAGTSGETQYF. The DNA for the CDR3 is TGTGCCATCAGAGCCGGGACTAGCGGGGAGACCCAGTACTTC.

The V and J genes are TRBV19 and TRBJ2-1; 13 bases line up with TRBD2. Germline V gene lookup returns CDR1 LNHDA and CDR2 SQIVND (reference sequence). This CDR3 is built from 17 residues. With V trimmed by 6 bases and J by 4 bases, 9 bases remained unmatched. CDR3 protein: CASSFGTSGTLYNEQFF. In DNA form, the CDR3 reads TGTGCCAGTAGCTTTGGGACTAGCGGGACCCTTTACAATGAGCAGTTCTTC.

The chain's CDR3 is CASSLDRNYGYTF. CDR3 nucleotides: TGTGCCAGCAGTTTAGACAGGAACTATGGCTACACCTTC. The chain employs TRBV27 and TRBJ1-2; TRBD1 might be the D (6 bases). Germline loops: CDR1 MNHEY, CDR2 SMNVEV (reference sequence). The CDR3 totals 13 residues. Trimming took 2 bases from V and 2 from J, leaving 6 bases between them.

This clone occurred once. The V and J genes are TRBV19 and TRBJ1-2, with 8 bases lining up with TRBD1. From germline, CDR1 is LNHDA and CDR2 SQIVND (reference sequence). This CDR3 region has 12 residues. The junction had 3 bases not matched to a gene; V was cut back by 7 bases and J by 5 bases. CDR3 DNA sequence: TGTGCCAGTACCGACAGGGGATATGGCTACACCTTC. Translation gives CASTDRGYGYTF.

V usage is TRBV19 and J usage is TRBJ2-1, with 10 positions matching TRBD2. Germline V lookup: CDR1 LNHDA, CDR2 SQIVND (reference sequence). V was clipped by 5 bases and J by 9 bases; unmatched bases: 10. CDR3 size: 15 residues. CDR3 amino acids: CASSLLAGEVSEQFF. The CDR3 coding sequence is TGTGCCAGTAGTCTCCTAGCGGGAGAGGTGAGTGAGCAGTTCTTC.

The CDR3 sequence is CASSQWREERGEQFF. DNA of the CDR3: TGCGCCAGCAGTCAATGGCGGGAAGAAAGGGGTGAGCAGTTCTTC. The chain combines TRBV23-1 with TRBJ2-1, with D possibly TRBD2 on 6 matching bases. TRBV23-1 is annotated as an ORF whose role is uncertain. The CDR3 has 15 amino acids. V was clipped by 1 base and J by 9 bases, with 16 bases between them.

J is TRBJ1-2 and V is TRBV2, with D perhaps matching TRBD1 (6 bases). Germline V gene lookup returns CDR1 SNHLY and CDR2 FYNNEI. CDR3 size: 12 residues. V was trimmed by 4 bases and J by 6 bases, leaving 9 bases between them. Here the CDR3 reads CASSVRQDGYTF. For the CDR3, the DNA is TGTGCCAGCAGTGTGAGACAGGATGGCTACACCTTC.

This chain links TRBV27 with TRBJ2-1, with a tentative D call TRBD2 (6 bases). The CDR3 has 16 amino acids. Per the germline V gene, CDR1 is MNHEY and CDR2 is SMNVEV (reference sequence). V lost 1 base to trimming and J lost 5 bases, with 15 bases between them. The CDR3: CASSLYSAGIDNEQFF. DNA of the CDR3: TGTGCCAGCAGTTTATATTCCGCGGGAATTGACAATGAGCAGTTCTTC.